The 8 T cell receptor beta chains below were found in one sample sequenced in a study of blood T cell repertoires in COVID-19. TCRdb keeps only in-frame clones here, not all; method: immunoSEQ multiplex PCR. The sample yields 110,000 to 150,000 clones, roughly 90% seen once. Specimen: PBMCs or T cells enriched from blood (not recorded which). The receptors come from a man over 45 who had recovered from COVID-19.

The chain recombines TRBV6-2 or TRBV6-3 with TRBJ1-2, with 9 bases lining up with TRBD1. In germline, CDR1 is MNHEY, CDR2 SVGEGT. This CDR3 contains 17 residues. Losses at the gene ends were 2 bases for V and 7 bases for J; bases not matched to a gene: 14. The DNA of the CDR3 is TGTGCCAGCAGTTACCGGGTAGAGGGACAGGGTTTTCGTGGCTACACCTTC. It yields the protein CASSYRVEGQGFRGYTF.

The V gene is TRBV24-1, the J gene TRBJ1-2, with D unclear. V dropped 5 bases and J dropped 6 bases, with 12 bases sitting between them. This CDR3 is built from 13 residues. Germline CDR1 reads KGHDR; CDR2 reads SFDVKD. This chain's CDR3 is CATSGDKLDGYTF. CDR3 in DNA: TGTGCCACCAGTGGCGACAAATTAGATGGCTACACCTTC.

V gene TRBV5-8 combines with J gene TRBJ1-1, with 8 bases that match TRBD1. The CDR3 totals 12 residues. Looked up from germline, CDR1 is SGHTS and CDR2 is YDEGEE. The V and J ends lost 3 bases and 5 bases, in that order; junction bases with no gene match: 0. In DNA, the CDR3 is TGTGCCAGCAGCTACAGGGGGACTGAAGCTTTCTTT. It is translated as CASSYRGTEAFF.

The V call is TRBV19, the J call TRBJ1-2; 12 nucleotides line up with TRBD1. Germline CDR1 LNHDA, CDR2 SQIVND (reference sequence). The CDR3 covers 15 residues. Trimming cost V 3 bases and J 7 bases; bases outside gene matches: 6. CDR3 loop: CASSIPGTGGVGYTF. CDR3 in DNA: TGTGCCAGTAGTATCCCTGGGACAGGGGGCGTTGGCTACACCTTC.

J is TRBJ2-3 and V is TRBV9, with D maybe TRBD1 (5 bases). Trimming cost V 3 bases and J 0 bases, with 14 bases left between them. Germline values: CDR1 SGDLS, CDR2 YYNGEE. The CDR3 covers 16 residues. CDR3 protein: CASSAYRFTSTDTQYF. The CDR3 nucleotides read TGTGCCAGCAGCGCCTACAGGTTTACTAGCACAGATACGCAGTATTTT.

CDR3 protein: CASLRAGGRMNTEAFF. Here the CDR3 DNA reads TGTGCCAGCCTCCGGGCGGGGGGCCGCATGAACACTGAAGCTTTCTTT. The chain combines TRBV27 with TRBJ1-1, with D possibly TRBD1 on 6 matching bases. V was shortened by 8 bases and J by 0 bases, with 19 bases between the two germline ends. CDR1 is MNHEY, CDR2 SMNVEV, per germline (reference sequence). This CDR3 spans 16 amino acids.

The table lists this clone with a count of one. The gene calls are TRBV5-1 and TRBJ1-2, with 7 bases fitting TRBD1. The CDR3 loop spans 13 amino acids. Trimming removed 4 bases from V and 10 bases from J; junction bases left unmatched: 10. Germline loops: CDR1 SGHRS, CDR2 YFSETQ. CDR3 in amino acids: CASSRTRTGDYTF. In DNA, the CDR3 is TGCGCCAGCAGCCGGACGAGGACAGGCGACTACACCTTC.

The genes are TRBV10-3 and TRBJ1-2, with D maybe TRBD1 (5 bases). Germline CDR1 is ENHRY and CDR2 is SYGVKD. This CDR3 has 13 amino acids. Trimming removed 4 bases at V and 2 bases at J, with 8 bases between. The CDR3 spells CAISGQINYGYTF. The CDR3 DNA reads TGTGCCATCAGTGGACAGATCAACTATGGCTACACCTTC.